This T cell receptor beta chain appears in the sequencing data of a study of metastatic and nonmetastatic thyroid tumors. With MiXCR, TCRdb called clones anew from the PCR reads. This table has about 52,000 clones, approximately 15% appearing once. CDR1 is MNHNS, CDR2 SASEGT, per germline. Trimming left V 5 bases short and J 1 base short, with 24 bases between. The CDR3 is 18 amino acids. This clone is medium-sized within its sample. All patients were treatment-naive before thyroid surgery. The sequenced material came from blood. The clonotype was recovered from a female donor with papillary thyroid cancer or a benign thyroid nodule (not recorded which). Some clones in this sample may be carry-over from other donors' samples. The genes are TRBV6-1 and TRBJ2-7; possible D gene TRBD2, 6 bases. The CDR3: CASSQFTRAGLFSYEQYF. The CDR3 coding sequence is TGTGCCAGCAGTCAATTCACTCGGGCGGGGCTTTTTTCCTACGAGCAGTACTTC.